This T cell receptor beta chain was obtained from a study of T cells in Graves' hyperthyroidism and ophthalmopathy. Study in general: Peripheral blood was collected at initial diagnosis, before any treatment.

Amplification targeted TCR beta CDR3 regions from RNA transcripts. HTBI primers drove first-round RT-PCR of the TCR CDR3. TCRdb re-analysed the multiplex PCR reads in MiXCR, keeping a single row per CDR3 protein. The repertoire includes more than 300,000 distinct CDR3 sequences, about a sixth of them detected once, and almost 35% sits in the top ten. Pregnant or lactating patients were excluded, as were those with uncontrolled infection or other autoimmune disease. The germline V and J ends were trimmed by 1 base and 1 base, with 20 bases remaining between them. The CDR3 runs 18 residues. Germline V gene data show CDR1 as DFQATT and CDR2 as SNEGSKA (reference sequence).

Sequencing was done on a sample of blood. This TCR was sampled from a woman aged 25 to 45 with Graves' hyperthyroidism that later progressed to Graves' ophthalmopathy. The chain employs TRBV20-1 and TRBJ2-1; D could derive from TRBD1 or TRBD2 (5 bases each). In nucleotides, the CDR3 is TGCAGTGCTAGAGCGGCGACCGGATGGGGACCATCCTACAATGAGCAGTTCTTC. Its protein product is CSARAATGWGPSYNEQFF.